The 27 T cell receptor beta chains given below trace back to one sample, sequenced in a study of blood T cell repertoires in COVID-19. Only in-frame clones appear in the TCRdb table, and some are missing; sequencing was by immunoSEQ multiplex PCR. The sample consists of almost 200,000 clones, over 80% of them appearing once. The sample comprised peripheral blood. These receptors originate from a man in his fifties or sixties with COVID-19, enrolled during active disease.

This chain's CDR3 is CASSYWTGGFGNTIYF. The CDR3 DNA reads as TGTGCCAGCAGCTATTGGACAGGGGGCTTTGGAAACACCATATATTTT. V gene TRBV5-8 combines with J gene TRBJ1-3, with TRBD1 identical over 11 bases. Per germline, CDR1 SGHTS and CDR2 YDEGEE. The CDR3 totals 16 residues. The V gene end was trimmed by 3 bases and the J gene end by 3 bases; junction bases not matched to a gene: 5.

The chain combines TRBV7-9 with TRBJ1-5; D is unresolved. Trimming took 2 bases from V and 0 from J, leaving 2 bases between them. This CDR3 is built from 13 residues. Per the germline V gene, CDR1 is SEHNR and CDR2 is FQNEAQ (reference sequence). The CDR3 DNA sequence: TGTGCCAGCAGCTTACGTAGCAATCAGCCCCAGCATTTT. It codes for CASSLRSNQPQHF.

The chain combines TRBV2 with TRBJ2-7, with 14 nucleotides matching TRBD2. The J segment lost 8 bases and the V segment lost 5 bases, leaving 14 bases of the junction unmatched. CDR1 SNHLY and CDR2 FYNNEI come from the germline V gene. The CDR3 consists of 17 residues. Here the CDR3 reads CASSPRGTSGSFTKQYF. The DNA of the CDR3 is TGTGCCAGCAGTCCGCGAGGGACTAGCGGGAGTTTTACGAAGCAGTACTTC.

The V and J genes are TRBV30 and TRBJ1-4, with 8 bases that match TRBD1. The CDR3 has 12 residues. The germline CDR1 and CDR2 sequences are GTSNPN and SVGIG (reference sequence). The CDR3 reads CASDRENEKLFF. The DNA for the CDR3 is TGTGCTTCGGACAGGGAAAATGAAAAACTGTTTTTT.

V gene TRBV29-1 combines with J gene TRBJ1-4; D not certain. Trimming stripped 3 bases from V and 8 bases from J, with 4 bases between. CDR3 length equals 10 residues. Germline CDR1 SQVTM, CDR2 ANQGSEA. The chain's CDR3 is CSVEEEKLFF. CDR3 coding DNA: TGCAGCGTTGAGGAGGAAAAACTGTTTTTT.

This rearrangement joins TRBV7-2 to TRBJ1-1; D gene ambiguous. The V and J ends lost 5 bases and 1 base respectively, with 11 bases between them. Germline assignment: CDR1 SGHTA and CDR2 FQGNSA. CDR3 size: 14 residues. CDR3 sequence: CASSPHPGNTEAFF. The CDR3 region has the DNA TGTGCCAGCAGCCCGCATCCGGGGAACACTGAAGCTTTCTTT.

The chain employs TRBV19 and TRBJ1-1; D might be TRBD1 (6 bases). Germline V CDR1 and CDR2: LNHDA, SQIVND (reference sequence). This CDR3 contains 16 residues. Trimming pared 7 bases from V and 6 bases from J, leaving 24 bases between. The CDR3: CASTLQGSKWVAEAFF. CDR3 in DNA: TGTGCCAGTACCCTACAGGGCTCCAAGTGGGTCGCTGAAGCTTTCTTT. Full variable domain (rest looked up from reference TRBV19 and TRBJ1-1): DGGITQSPKYLFRKEGQNVTLSCEQNLNHDAMYWYRQDPGQGLRLIYYSQIVNDFQKGDIAEGYSVSREKKESFPLTVTSAQKNPTAFYLCASTLQGSKWVAEAFFGQGTRLTVV.

This clone occurred a few times. The CDR3 is CASSLTVDSPLHF. CDR3 DNA: TGTGCCAGCAGCTTGACAGTTGATTCACCCCTCCACTTT. The rearrangement links TRBV5-6 to TRBJ1-6; the D is unclear. This CDR3 has 13 residues. Germline values: CDR1 SGHDT, CDR2 YYEEEE. V was shortened by 1 base and J by 8 bases, with 7 bases between the two germline ends.

The chain joins TRBV2 to TRBJ1-5; unclear D gene. V gave up 3 bases and J gave up 3 bases, with 9 bases separating them. Germline CDR1 and CDR2: SNHLY and FYNNEI. The CDR3 spans 14 residues. The CDR3 DNA follows: TGTGCCAGCAGTGACAGGATCGCCAATCAGCCCCAGCATTTT. Protein: CASSDRIANQPQHF. The full variable domain, completed using reference TRBV2 and TRBJ1-5, is EPEVTQTPSHQVTQMGQEVILRCVPISNHLYFYWYRQILGQKVEFLVSFYNNEISEKSEIFDDQFSVERPDGSNFTLKIRSTKLEDSAMYFCASSDRIANQPQHFGDGTRLSIL.

The chain carries TRBV5-1 and TRBJ2-5, with 7 bases aligning to TRBD1. Trimming removed 2 bases from V and 2 bases from J; junction bases left unmatched: 12. CDR3 size: 17 residues. The germline CDR1 and CDR2 sequences are SGHRS and YFSETQ. The CDR3 loop is CASSLFRDSQRQETQYF. CDR3 nucleotides: TGCGCCAGCAGCTTATTCCGGGACAGCCAGCGTCAAGAGACCCAGTACTTC.

CDR3 loop: CASSPGGVAAEAFF. CDR3 DNA: TGTGCCAGCAGCCCGGGAGGGGTGGCGGCTGAAGCTTTCTTT. The chain has TRBV7-3 and TRBJ1-1; TRBD1 might be the D (5 bases). The CDR3 loop spans 14 amino acids. Germline CDR1 and CDR2: SGHTA and FQGTGA. Trimming shortened V by 5 bases and J by 6 bases, and 16 bases separated the two germline ends.

V is TRBV4-1 and J is TRBJ1-1, with 9 bases matching TRBD1. Germline assignment: CDR1 MGHRA and CDR2 YSYEKL. Germline trimming cut 5 bases from V and 3 bases from J; bases unmatched to any gene: 4. The CDR3 is 14 amino acids. The CDR3 spells CASSERTGDTEAFF. The CDR3 DNA follows: TGCGCCAGCAGCGAAAGGACAGGGGACACTGAAGCTTTCTTT.

The CDR3 protein is CASSQDLLEYNSPLHF. The DNA for the CDR3 is TGTGCCAGCAGCCAAGATCTACTCGAGTATAATTCACCCCTCCACTTT. V is TRBV4-2 and J is TRBJ1-6, with D uncertain. Germline V gene lookup returns CDR1 LGHNA and CDR2 YNFKEQ. The length of the CDR3 is 16 residues. Trimming took off 0 bases at V and 4 bases at J, with 10 bases between the two ends.

The rearrangement links TRBV6-5 to TRBJ2-7, with 8 bases fitting TRBD1. Germline CDR1 MNHEY, CDR2 SVGAGI. V dropped 7 bases and J dropped 1; count of bases not matched to a gene: 6. This CDR3 region has 14 residues. The CDR3 DNA reads as TGTGCCAGCATAGTACAGGGGGTTTCCTACGAGCAGTACTTC. Translation gives CASIVQGVSYEQYF.

The chain uses TRBV6-2 or TRBV6-3 and TRBJ1-2; D gene ambiguous. Germline CDR1 is MNHEY and CDR2 is SVGEGT. Trimming left V 2 bases short and J 0 bases short, with 10 bases between. This CDR3 contains 15 residues. The CDR3 sequence is CASSYTGRANYGYTF. In nucleotides, the CDR3 is TGTGCCAGCAGTTACACGGGAAGAGCTAACTATGGCTACACCTTC.

The chain carries TRBV3-1 (or the pseudogene TRBV3-2) and TRBJ1-1; no clear D gene. CDR3 length: 18 amino acids. Between the trimmed V and J ends, which lost 0 bases and 4 bases, there was a span of 21 bases. Per the germline V gene, CDR1 is LGHDT and CDR2 is YNNKEL (reference sequence). Written as DNA, the CDR3 is TGTGCCAGCAGCCAAGATAGGATTTGGAGGGTGTTACGCACTGAAGCTTTCTTT. Protein product: CASSQDRIWRVLRTEAFF.

The V and J genes are TRBV6-8 and TRBJ1-1; D is perhaps TRBD1 (5 bases). Trimming left V 2 bases short and J 1 base short, with 11 bases between. CDR1 and CDR2 (germline): MNHGY, SAAAGT. This CDR3 has 15 amino acids. CDR3 DNA: TGTGCCAGCAGTTACCCCCGACAGACGAACACTGAAGCTTTCTTT. It codes for CASSYPRQTNTEAFF.

This clone was recorded only once. The V gene is TRBV27, the J gene TRBJ1-1; D possibly corresponds to TRBD1 (5 bases). CDR3 length: 14 residues. V shed 5 bases and J shed 6 bases, with 16 bases lying between them. Germline values: CDR1 MNHEY, CDR2 SMNVEV (reference sequence). Written as DNA, the CDR3 is TGTGCCAGCAGTCCGGGACTTTTTCACGCTGAAGCTTTCTTT. Amino acid sequence: CASSPGLFHAEAFF.

The V gene is TRBV7-9, the J gene TRBJ1-2; TRBD1 matches 7 bases. The CDR3 is 14 residues long. The V segment lost 5 bases and the J segment 7 bases; nucleotides outside the gene matches: 10. CDR1 SEHNR and CDR2 FQNEAQ come from the germline V gene (reference sequence). CDR3 protein: CASSQSGGQTGYTF. CDR3 DNA sequence: TGTGCCAGCAGCCAATCAGGGGGGCAAACTGGCTACACCTTC. Drawing the rest from reference TRBV7-9 and TRBJ1-2, the complete variable domain is DTGVSQNPRHKITKRGQNVTFRCDPISEHNRLYWYRQTLGQGPEFLTYFQNEAQLEKSRLLSDRFSAERPKGSFSTLEIQRTEQGDSAMYLCASSQSGGQTGYTFGSGTRLTVV.

This clone was picked up one time. This chain links TRBV6-2 or TRBV6-3 with TRBJ1-2; TRBD1 aligns across 7 bases. Germline CDR1 MNHEY, CDR2 SVGEGT. This CDR3 has 15 amino acids. V dropped 7 bases and J dropped 1; count of bases not matched to a gene: 9. Written as DNA, the CDR3 is TGTGCCAGCACCCCCGGGGACAGACATAACTATGGCTACACCTTC. This sequence encodes CASTPGDRHNYGYTF.

This chain joins TRBV3-1 (or the pseudogene TRBV3-2) and TRBJ2-2; no clear D. Per the germline V gene, CDR1 is LGHDT and CDR2 is YNNKEL (reference sequence). CDR3 length: 14 residues. Trimming removed 2 bases at V and 2 bases at J, with 6 bases between. Here the CDR3 reads CASSQTRNTGELFF. For the CDR3, the DNA is TGTGCCAGCAGCCAAACGAGAAACACCGGGGAGCTGTTTTTT.

The CDR3 DNA is TGCGCCAGCAGCTCCTGGGGGCAGGTTCAAGAGACCCAGTACTTC. Its protein product is CASSSWGQVQETQYF. The J gene is TRBJ2-5, the V gene TRBV5-1, with D perhaps TRBD1 (6 bases). The CDR3 runs 15 residues. Germline V gene lookup returns CDR1 SGHRS and CDR2 YFSETQ. V was clipped by 3 bases and J by 2 bases, with 14 bases between them.

The chain combines TRBV10-1 with TRBJ1-1; 10 bases map to TRBD1. V shed 2 bases and J 5 bases; nucleotides not matched to a gene: 14. The CDR3 sequence is 18 residues long. Germline V gene lookup returns CDR1 WNHNN and CDR2 SYGVQD (reference sequence). The CDR3 spells CASSEPPRGQGNPTEAFF. The CDR3 nucleotides read TGCGCCAGCAGTGAGCCCCCCAGGGGACAGGGGAATCCTACTGAAGCTTTCTTT.

This clone was recorded only once. The chain is built from TRBV4-2 and TRBJ1-5; a weak D match, TRBD1 (6 bases). Germline V gene sequence: CDR1 LGHNA, CDR2 YNFKEQ. The CDR3 contains 15 residues. With 0 bases removed from V and 7 bases from J, the gap between germline ends came to 13 bases. The chain's CDR3 is CASSQEGTGKQPQHF. CDR3 in DNA: TGTGCCAGCAGCCAAGAAGGCACAGGGAAGCAGCCCCAGCATTTT.

This chain joins TRBV5-1 and TRBJ2-5; TRBD1 agrees at 7 bases. V gave up 4 bases and J gave up 2 bases; unmatched junction bases: 11. Germline values: CDR1 SGHRS, CDR2 YFSETQ. The length of the CDR3 is 16 residues. This CDR3 is CASSADPGQTQETQYF. CDR3 in DNA: TGCGCCAGCAGCGCGGACCCGGGACAGACACAAGAGACCCAGTACTTC.

V gene TRBV19 combines with J gene TRBJ1-5; D possibly corresponds to TRBD1 (5 bases). V was trimmed by 2 bases and J by 2 bases, leaving 7 bases between them. The CDR3 sequence is 14 residues long. CDR1 is LNHDA, CDR2 SQIVND, per germline (reference sequence). The DNA of the CDR3 is TGTGCCAGTAGTATATCCAGGGGCAATCAGCCCCAGCATTTT. Protein sequence: CASSISRGNQPQHF.

The genes are TRBV6-1 and TRBJ2-1; 9 bases match TRBD1. Germline loops: CDR1 MNHNS, CDR2 SASEGT. V lost 3 bases and J lost 0; bases outside the gene matches: 3. CDR3 length: 16 amino acids. The CDR3 sequence is CASSEMTGGSYNEQFF. CDR3 coding DNA: TGTGCCAGCAGTGAGATGACAGGGGGCTCCTACAATGAGCAGTTCTTC.